This is a list of T cell receptor beta chains from one sample in a study of monozygotic twins with inflammatory bowel disease. Reanalyzing the 5' RACE reads, TCRdb keeps one entry per CDR3 protein, without DNA. The sample includes about 150,000 distinct CDR3 sequences. The specimen sequenced was blood. The receptors were sampled from a human donor with ulcerative colitis or Crohn's disease, or a healthy co-twin of an affected twin (not recorded which). Each CDR3 is given with its conserved first and last residue.

v_call	j_call	cdr3_aa
TRBV12-3/TRBV12-4	TRBJ1-4	CASSDPRGQTNEKLFF
TRBV20-1	TRBJ2-5	CSAEARGATQYF
TRBV20-1	TRBJ1-6	CSAPNSGPTSSPLHF
TRBV6-1	TRBJ1-6	CASSRKGLNNSPLHF
TRBV7-2	TRBJ2-1	CASSRWTDSSYNEQFF
TRBV3-1	TRBJ2-7	CASSDTSGLSYEQYF
TRBV4-3	TRBJ2-3	CASSQGQGAFEGTDTQYF
TRBV7-9	TRBJ1-6	CASSLGASPLHF
TRBV28	TRBJ1-5	CASSADRGLYQPQHF
TRBV20-1	TRBJ2-3	CSASGRAGDTQYF
TRBV5-1	TRBJ1-1	CASSGRGWGGTEAFF
TRBV11-1	TRBJ1-1	CASSFMSGVWHTEAFF
TRBV20-1	TRBJ2-3	CSAISGRARNTDTQYF
TRBV3-1	TRBJ1-2	CASSQGYGYTF
TRBV30	TRBJ2-1	CACGRGLGEQFF
TRBV6-4	TRBJ1-1	CASSGLEVKTEAFF
TRBV4-1	TRBJ1-2	CASSQDRQGGFGGYTF
TRBV20-1	TRBJ1-1	CSARELRSATEAFF
TRBV20-1	TRBJ2-1	CSASGLAGEDEQFF
TRBV5-1	TRBJ2-1	CASSSTGAYNEQFF
TRBV5-1	TRBJ2-4	CASSPLGSRVAKNIQYF
TRBV28	TRBJ2-1	CASSLRGLAGSNEQFF
TRBV20-1	TRBJ1-4	CSARDRGAPNEKLFF
TRBV11-2	TRBJ2-1	CASIPRPAYNEQFF